This T cell receptor (beta chain) is from a study of preoperative IRX-2 immunotherapy in early breast cancer (dated by TCRdb to about 2019). Read against the paper, the sample's treatment or condition label means: preoperative locoregional IRX-2 cytokine immunotherapy. The samples were obtained from a phase Ib study that tested preoperative, locoregional IRX-2 cytokine immunotherapy meant to prime immune responses. Patients with early-stage breast cancer who were given IRX-2 before surgery served as donors. CDR1 and CDR2 are drawn from the germline V gene: SNHLY, FYNNEI. The germline ends are 12 bases apart after V is trimmed by 5 bases and J by 1 base. Counted from cysteine to phenylalanine, this CDR3 has 15 amino acids. Only the CDR3 DNA stays, 45 bases, in frame from base 1. Libraries were prepared through the immunoSEQ multiplex PCR assay. TCRdb provides this immuneACCESS table in a form limited to in-frame rearrangements. Some clones are lacking; in checked studies, under half of them reflect an unresolved V gene, and why the rest are absent is not known. The table for this sample lists roughly 13,000 clones; roughly 88% of them were counted only once. In total, the top ten clones hold roughly 28% of the sample.

In the case of this clone: The specificity of this receptor is unknown. Per-base quality was not reported, and no clone a single base away is much larger than it.

This sequence was found in a human donor with breast cancer. The sequence links TRBV2 to TRBJ2-1; 5 matching bases give a weak D call of TRBD1. This specimen was taken from a patient treated with IRX-2 immunotherapy. CDR3 sequence: CASSTRQKSYNEQFF. The nucleotide sequence reads TGTGCCAGCAGTACCCGACAGAAATCCTACAATGAGCAGTTCTTC.